This record concerns one T cell receptor beta chain sequence. These data are taken from a study of shared clonotypes between healthy human individuals. Donors were Caucasian adults residing in Nashville, Tennessee, USA. Germline-derived CDR1 and CDR2 are SGHVS and FNYEAQ. V was shortened by 0 bases and J by 6 bases, with 9 bases between the two germline ends. This CDR3 comprises 14 residues. Replicate PCRs from sorted subsets contained about 0.2 ug DNA, which is some 29,000 T cell genomes. Profiled with immunoSEQ multiplex PCR; TCRdb holds only in-frame clones, not every one. The sample consists of about 2.3 million clones, 90% to 95% of them appearing once.

The chain couples TRBV7-6 to TRBJ2-1, with D possibly matching TRBD2 (5 bases). Sequenced input: naive CD4+ T cells from PBMCs. Specified subset: CD45RA+ positively selected. The TCR sequence derives from a man aged 18 to 29 in good health. Some clones in this sample may be carry-over from other donors' samples. The CDR3 protein is CASSLAFSVNEQFF. In nucleotides, the CDR3 is TGTGCCAGCAGCTTAGCGTTTAGCGTCAATGAGCAGTTCTTC. The full variable domain, with the rest looked up from reference TRBV7-6 and TRBJ2-1, is GAGVSQSPRYKVTKRGQDVALRCDPISGHVSLYWYRQALGQGPEFLTYFNYEAQQDKSGLPNDRFSAERPEGSISTLTIQRTEQRDSAMYRCASSLAFSVNEQFFGPGTRLTVL.